Listed here are 24 T cell receptor beta chains from one sample, sequenced in a study of T-cell reconstitution after alpha-beta-depleted transplantation in children. During its preparation, the TCRbeta library received unique molecular identifiers. TCRdb re-analysed the PCR reads in MiXCR, keeping a single row per CDR3 protein. Among roughly 170,000 distinct CDR3 sequences listed, less than 8% were seen once. Material: PBMCs from the stem cell graft donor, obtained from the stem cell graft. All receptors derive from a human donor who donated a stem cell graft to a child with Wiskott-Aldrich syndrome.

This clonotype was observed many times. The chain uses TRBV10-3 and TRBJ1-2; D not resolved. The CDR3 has 14 amino acids. Trimming took 1 base from V and 8 from J, leaving 14 bases between them. The germline V gene has CDR1 ENHRY and CDR2 SYGVKD. The CDR3, as DNA: TGTGCCATCAGTGAGTTACCGACCTCTGGAGGCTACACCTTC. As protein: CAISELPTSGGYTF.

This clonotype occurred many times. The chain is built from TRBV27 and TRBJ2-6; 7 positions agree with TRBD1. With V trimmed by 3 bases and J by 6 bases, 14 bases remained unmatched. This CDR3 has 18 residues. Per germline, CDR1 MNHEY and CDR2 SMNVEV (reference sequence). The CDR3 coding sequence is TGTGCCAGCAGTTTCCGGAGATCCGTTGACAGGGAGGCCAACGTCCTGACTTTC. Its protein product is CASSFRRSVDREANVLTF.

Ten or more counts support this clonotype. J is TRBJ1-5 and V is TRBV6-1; 8 bases are a match to TRBD1. The V and J ends lost 1 base and 1 base, in that order; junction bases with no gene match: 6. The CDR3 runs to 17 residues. The V gene's germline CDR1 is MNHNS and CDR2 SASEGT. The CDR3 nucleotides read TGTGCCAGCAGTGAAGGACAGGGGCGGGGGAGCAATCAGCCCCAGCATTTT. The encoded protein is CASSEGQGRGSNQPQHF.

This clonotype was observed many times. The chain links TRBV7-2 to TRBJ2-3; D uncertain. The germline V gene encodes CDR1 SGHTA and CDR2 FQGNSA. The CDR3 is 16 amino acids. Trimming cost V 0 bases and J 0 bases, with 10 bases left between them. CDR3 region: CASSLAPAVSTDTQYF. CDR3 coding DNA: TGTGCCAGCAGCTTAGCCCCGGCGGTTAGCACAGATACGCAGTATTTT.

This clonotype was seen repeatedly, ten times or more. V is TRBV7-2 and J is TRBJ2-1; 8 positions match TRBD1. Germline V lookup: CDR1 SGHTA, CDR2 FQGNSA. CDR3 length: 15 residues. V was pared by 1 base and J by 9 bases, with 8 bases of the junction left unmatched. In DNA, the CDR3 is TGTGCCAGCAGCTTAGATAAAGGACAGGGTTTTGAGCAGTTCTTC. Translating it yields CASSLDKGQGFEQFF.

This clonotype has ten or more counts. This chain's CDR3 is CSAFYRGSYEQYF. CDR3 nucleotide sequence: TGCAGTGCTTTCTACAGGGGTTCCTACGAGCAGTACTTC. This chain uses TRBV20-1 with TRBJ2-7; TRBD1 agrees at 7 bases. V shed 5 bases and J 1 base; nucleotides not matched to a gene: 5. The CDR3 contains 13 residues. Germline V gene data show CDR1 as DFQATT and CDR2 as SNEGSKA (reference sequence).

V usage is TRBV3-1 and J usage is TRBJ2-7; D might be TRBD2 (6 bases). Trimming took 4 bases from V and 5 from J, leaving 12 bases between them. CDR1 LGHDT and CDR2 YNNKEL come from the germline V gene (reference sequence). The CDR3 is made up of 13 amino acids. CDR3 coding DNA: TGTGCCAGCAGCCCGCGCGGGATTAACGAGCAGTACTTC. Its translation is CASSPRGINEQYF.

This clonotype was seen many times. The chain combines TRBV12-3 or TRBV12-4 with TRBJ2-1, with D perhaps being TRBD1 or TRBD2 (5 bases each). CDR3 length: 15 residues. Trimming took 6 bases from V and 6 from J, leaving 18 bases between them. CDR3 coding DNA: TGTGCCAGCAGCCCGCCGGGACCCCAAACCAATGAGCAGTTCTTC. It yields the protein CASSPPGPQTNEQFF.

This clonotype appeared a few times. This chain links TRBV30 with TRBJ1-5; no clear D gene. The CDR3 runs to 15 residues. Trimming left V 0 bases short and J 1 base short, with 10 bases between. The germline V gene encodes CDR1 GTSNPN and CDR2 SVGIG (reference sequence). CDR3 region: CAWSVIGHSNQPQHF. The CDR3 nucleotides read TGTGCCTGGAGTGTGATAGGGCACAGCAATCAGCCCCAGCATTTT.

This clonotype was counted at least ten times. This chain joins TRBV29-1 and TRBJ2-7, with a tentative D call TRBD1 (6 bases). The CDR3 is made up of 13 amino acids. Germline V CDR1 and CDR2: SQVTM, ANQGSEA. Between the trimmed V and J ends, which lost 6 bases and 3 bases, there was a span of 15 bases. CDR3 sequence: CSVPALDSYEQYF. CDR3 in DNA: TGCAGCGTCCCCGCGTTGGACAGCTACGAGCAGTACTTC.

This clonotype appeared many times. This sequence joins TRBV5-1 and TRBJ1-2, with D unclear. The ends were cut back, 4 bases at V and 4 bases at J, with 17 bases in the middle. The germline V gene has CDR1 SGHRS and CDR2 YFSETQ. The CDR3 covers 15 residues. The CDR3 coding sequence is TGCGCCAGCAGCCCTGATGTGCGGCAGTCCTATGGCTACACCTTC. Its translation is CASSPDVRQSYGYTF. The full variable domain, rest sourced from reference TRBV5-1 and TRBJ1-2, is KAGVTQTPRYLIKTRGQQVTLSCSPISGHRSVSWYQQTPGQGLQFLFEYFSETQRNKGNFPGRFSGRQFSNSRSEMNVSTLELGDSALYLCASSPDVRQSYGYTFGSGTRLTVV.

This clonotype was counted many times. The chain carries TRBV9 and TRBJ2-3; D possibly uses TRBD1 or TRBD2 (6 bases each). CDR1 is SGDLS and CDR2 is YYNGEE in the germline V gene. Trimming left V 3 bases short and J 5 bases short, with 10 bases between. The CDR3 has 13 amino acids. Written as DNA, the CDR3 is TGTGCCAGCAGCGGGGGGGCCATAGATACGCAGTATTTT. Translation gives CASSGGAIDTQYF.

The V call is TRBV5-5, the J call TRBJ1-1; D gene ambiguous. This CDR3 contains 14 residues. Germline V gene lookup returns CDR1 SGHKS and CDR2 YYEKEE (reference sequence). Trimming left V 4 bases short and J 3 bases short, with 13 bases between. As DNA, the CDR3 is TGTGCCAGCAGCCTCCTCCTCCGCTACACTGAAGCTTTCTTT. This encodes CASSLLLRYTEAFF.

This clonotype was counted ten times or more. The V call is TRBV18, the J call TRBJ2-4; no reliable D call. The V gene lost 8 bases and the J gene lost 0 bases, with 17 bases spanning the gap. Germline V gene data show CDR1 as KGHSH and CDR2 as LQKENI. The CDR3 consists of 16 residues. CDR3 in amino acids: CASTRADVSAKNIQYF. The CDR3 DNA reads as TGTGCCAGCACCCGCGCCGACGTATCAGCCAAAAACATTCAGTACTTC.

The table lists this clonotype with many counts. The chain recombines TRBV4-1 with TRBJ1-1; D not resolved. Germline V gene lookup returns CDR1 MGHRA and CDR2 YSYEKL. The ends were cut back, 0 bases at V and 6 bases at J, with 8 bases in the middle. CDR3 length: 13 residues. The DNA of the CDR3 is TGCGCCAGCAGCCAAGATTGGTCGGCTGAAGCTTTCTTT. Protein: CASSQDWSAEAFF.

This sequence joins TRBV6-6 and TRBJ1-3, with 11 nucleotides matching TRBD1. The CDR3 runs 14 residues. Germline V gives CDR1 MNHNY, CDR2 SVGAGI (reference sequence). Trimming at V came to 6 bases and at J to 8 bases, leaving 6 bases not matched to a gene. The CDR3, as DNA: TGTGCCAGCAGAACCGGGACAGGGGGGGACACCATATATTTT. This gives the protein CASRTGTGGDTIYF.

At least ten counts were recorded for this clonotype. This chain joins TRBV12-3 or TRBV12-4 and TRBJ2-7, with D perhaps assigned TRBD1 or TRBD2 (5 bases each). This CDR3 has 14 residues. Between the trimmed V and J ends, which lost 3 bases and 4 bases, there was a span of 13 bases. CDR3 loop: CASSLGEEVYEQYF. CDR3 nucleotide sequence: TGTGCCAGCAGTTTGGGGGAAGAGGTTTACGAGCAGTACTTC.

This clonotype has ten or more counts. The chain is built from TRBV7-9 and TRBJ1-1; 8 bases match TRBD1. Germline CDR1 SEHNR, CDR2 FQNEAQ (reference sequence). The junction had 3 bases not matched to a gene; V was cut back by 5 bases and J by 1 base. This CDR3 is built from 14 residues. The CDR3 region is CASSDRGSNTEAFF. CDR3 DNA: TGTGCCAGCAGCGACAGGGGCTCGAACACTGAAGCTTTCTTT.

The table lists this clonotype with a few counts. This chain uses TRBV6-5 with TRBJ1-4, with D possibly matching TRBD1 (5 bases). Germline V CDR1 and CDR2: MNHEY, SVGAGI. V was pared by 4 bases and J by 3 bases, with 18 bases between. The CDR3 totals 17 residues. The CDR3 protein is CASSFLYSLGPNEKLFF. CDR3 DNA sequence: TGTGCCAGCAGTTTTCTCTATAGTTTGGGACCTAATGAAAAACTGTTTTTT.

Ten or more counts support this clonotype. The V gene is TRBV3-1, the J gene TRBJ2-7; tentative D call: TRBD2 (5 bases). V gave up 6 bases and J gave up 8 bases, with 11 bases separating them. Germline loops: CDR1 LGHDT, CDR2 YNNKEL (reference sequence). This CDR3 has 11 amino acids. The CDR3 spells CASRERGKQYF. CDR3 bases: TGTGCCAGCAGGGAGCGAGGGAAGCAGTACTTC.

This clonotype has just a few counts. V usage is TRBV28 and J usage is TRBJ2-7; no firm D call. Germline loops: CDR1 MDHEN, CDR2 SYDVKM. V dropped 6 bases and J dropped 6 bases, with 9 bases sitting between them. The CDR3 length is 11 residues. Written as DNA, the CDR3 is TGTGCCAGCAGCCCTGGCCCCGAGCAGTACTTC. Translating gives CASSPGPEQYF. Full variable domain (rest looked up from reference TRBV28 and TRBJ2-7): DVKVTQSSRYLVKRTGEKVFLECVQDMDHENMFWYRQDPGLGLRLIYFSYDVKMKEKGDIPEGYSVSREKKERFSLILESASTNQTSMYLCASSPGPEQYFGPGTRLTVT.

Only one count was recorded for this clonotype. Likely a read error: the CDR3 ends without its conserved phenylalanine or tryptophan. The V gene is TRBV9, the J gene TRBJ2-5; 7 bases match TRBD2. CDR3 size: 15 residues. Germline V gene data show CDR1 as SGDLS and CDR2 as YYNGEE. V shed 4 bases, J shed 5 bases, and the junction held 11 bases outside the gene matches. This chain's CDR3 is CASSFTGTTGETQYS. In nucleotides, the CDR3 is TGTGCCAGCAGCTTTACCGGGACTACGGGGGAGACCCAGTACTCC.

The chain recombines TRBV29-1 with TRBJ1-2; perhaps TRBD1 as D (5 bases). The V and J ends lost 3 bases and 2 bases respectively, with 10 bases between them. CDR1 is SQVTM, CDR2 ANQGSEA, per germline. The CDR3 is 13 residues long. CDR3 sequence: CSVERGPNYGYTF. The CDR3 nucleotides are TGCAGCGTTGAGAGGGGCCCAAACTATGGCTACACCTTC. The variable domain in full, with the rest retrieved from reference TRBV29-1 and TRBJ1-2, is SAVISQKPSRDICQRGTSLTIQCQVDSQVTMMFWYRQQPGQSLTLIATANQGSEATYESGFVIDKFPISRPNLTFSTLTVSNMSPEDSSIYLCSVERGPNYGYTFGSGTRLTVV.

The V gene is TRBV5-1, the J gene TRBJ2-3; 7 bases agree with TRBD1. Germline V gene sequence: CDR1 SGHRS, CDR2 YFSETQ. The CDR3 runs 14 residues. Trimming cost V 6 bases and J 0 bases; bases outside gene matches: 4. In nucleotides, the CDR3 is TGCGCCAGCACGGGACAGAGTAGCACAGATACGCAGTATTTT. This encodes CASTGQSSTDTQYF.